Below, 18 T cell receptor beta chains from the same sample are listed, as sequenced in a study of spatial heterogeneity in lung cancer. The time point denotes: blood at routine non-recurrence follow-up after resection. Extraction of whole RNA from tumor, nontumor lung or frozen PBMC preceded unsorted sequencing. Via MiXCR, TCRdb re-called the 5' RACE reads, giving one row per CDR3 protein. The table includes about 120,000 distinct CDR3 sequences, approximately 12% detected once. The input for sequencing was PBMCs, taken at follow-up. The receptor set was obtained from a male donor with early-stage non-small cell lung cancer.

This rearrangement joins TRBV5-1 to TRBJ2-1; D may match TRBD1 or TRBD2 (6 bases each). The CDR3 covers 17 residues. CDR1 is SGHRS and CDR2 is YFSETQ in the germline V gene. The germline V and J ends were trimmed by 0 bases and 2 bases, with 15 bases remaining between them. The CDR3 loop is CASSLAKFGGTYNEQFF. The CDR3 bases are TGCGCCAGCAGCTTGGCCAAGTTCGGGGGCACCTACAATGAGCAGTTCTTC.

The V and J genes are TRBV4-3 and TRBJ2-7; no definite D call. Germline V gene sequence: CDR1 LGHNA, CDR2 YSLEER. The CDR3 has 14 residues. V gave up 4 bases and J gave up 2 bases, with 12 bases separating them. CDR3 coding DNA: TGCGCCAGCAGCCCTTATACATGGGCCTACGAGCAGTACTTC. This codes for CASSPYTWAYEQYF.

In this sample, this clonotype turned up a few times. The rearrangement uses TRBV6-5 and TRBJ1-2; D unclear. Germline V CDR1 and CDR2: MNHEY, SVGAGI. The CDR3 contains 13 residues. Trimming stripped 5 bases from V and 4 bases from J, with 11 bases between. CDR3 sequence (DNA): TGTGCCAGCAGTACGGACGTCATCTATGGCTACACCTTC. As protein: CASSTDVIYGYTF.

The V call is TRBV4-2, the J call TRBJ2-3; 9 bases agree with TRBD2. Trimming at V came to 1 base and at J to 4 bases, leaving 6 bases not matched to a gene. Germline lookup yields CDR1 LGHNA and CDR2 YNFKEQ. The CDR3 contains 16 residues. The DNA of the CDR3 is TGTGCCAGCAGCCAAGTCGGCGGGGGGGCCGCAGATACGCAGTATTTT. This encodes CASSQVGGGAADTQYF.

This clonotype was recorded at least ten times. The chain links TRBV20-1 to TRBJ1-2; TRBD1 is a possible D gene (6 bases). The CDR3 covers 14 residues. V lost 0 bases and J lost 6, with 14 bases in between. CDR1 DFQATT and CDR2 SNEGSKA come from the germline V gene (reference sequence). This CDR3 reads CSARDGTGPNGYTF. Written as DNA, the CDR3 is TGCAGTGCTAGAGATGGTACAGGGCCCAATGGCTACACCTTC.

This clonotype has a count of ten or more. The chain recombines TRBV19 with TRBJ2-1; D perhaps matches TRBD1 (5 bases). CDR3 length: 15 residues. The V end lost 5 bases, the J end lost 2 bases, and 13 bases lay between the germline ends. Germline V CDR1 and CDR2: LNHDA, SQIVND (reference sequence). CDR3 bases: TGTGCCAGTAGTCTCCAGGGTAGGACCTACAATGAGCAGTTCTTC. It encodes CASSLQGRTYNEQFF.

This clonotype showed up just a few times. The chain links TRBV4-2 to TRBJ1-5; D is unresolved. The CDR3 extends over 15 amino acids. Trimming took 4 bases from V and 0 from J, leaving 10 bases between them. Germline assignment: CDR1 LGHNA and CDR2 YNFKEQ. CDR3 amino acids: CASSPQRNSNQPQHF. The CDR3 DNA reads as TGTGCCAGCAGCCCCCAGAGGAATAGCAATCAGCCCCAGCATTTT.

This clonotype has a handful of counts. V and J are TRBV9 and TRBJ2-1; perhaps TRBD2 as D (6 bases). This CDR3 contains 15 residues. Germline V CDR1 and CDR2: SGDLS, YYNGEE. Trimming removed 0 bases from V and 9 bases from J, with 16 bases in between. CDR3 coding DNA: TGTGCCAGCAGCGTAGATGGACCCCCCGGGGGTGAGCAGTTCTTC. This sequence encodes CASSVDGPPGGEQFF.

The genes are TRBV11-2 and TRBJ2-3; D is unresolved. This CDR3 spans 16 amino acids. The V and J ends lost 2 bases and 0 bases respectively, with 12 bases between them. CDR1 is SGHAT and CDR2 is FQNNGV in the germline V gene. The CDR3: CASSLPLRTSTDTQYF. CDR3 nucleotide sequence: TGTGCCAGCAGCTTACCCCTTCGAACTAGCACAGATACGCAGTATTTT.

This clonotype was counted at least ten times. The chain has TRBV6-1 and TRBJ2-3; a weak D match, TRBD2 (6 bases). V lost 6 bases and J lost 3, with 7 bases in between. The CDR3 sequence is 12 residues long. CDR1 MNHNS and CDR2 SASEGT come from the germline V gene. This CDR3 is CASSGGTDTQYF. In nucleotides, the CDR3 is TGTGCCAGCAGCGGGGGTACAGATACGCAGTATTTT.

This clonotype was seen a few times. CDR3 sequence (DNA): TGTGCCATCAGTGCCGGAACCACCGGGGAGCTGTTTTTT. Amino acids: CAISAGTTGELFF. J is TRBJ2-2 and V is TRBV10-3; D not resolved. The germline V and J ends were trimmed by 4 bases and 4 bases, with 7 bases remaining between them. The CDR3 is 13 residues long. Germline V gene sequence: CDR1 ENHRY, CDR2 SYGVKD.

This rearrangement joins TRBV7-2 to TRBJ1-6, with D unresolved. Germline loops: CDR1 SGHTA, CDR2 FQGNSA. CDR3 length: 15 amino acids. Trimming shortened V by 1 base and J by 6 bases, and 10 bases separated the two germline ends. CDR3 DNA sequence: TGTGCCAGCAGCTTAGAAGCCCTTGCTAATTCACCCCTCCACTTT. This translates into CASSLEALANSPLHF.

This clonotype appeared a few times. The rearrangement links TRBV10-3 to TRBJ1-3; TRBD1 is a possible D gene (6 bases). The CDR3 runs 14 residues. Per the germline V gene, CDR1 is ENHRY and CDR2 is SYGVKD. V lost 8 bases and J 0 bases, leaving 11 bases between the germline ends. DNA for the CDR3: TGTGCCATCCGCGACAGGTCCTCTGGAAACACCATATATTTT. Amino acid sequence: CAIRDRSSGNTIYF.

In this sample, this clonotype turned up a few times. This chain's CDR3 is CAIRGQGLDIQYF. As DNA, the CDR3 is TGTGCCATCAGAGGACAGGGGCTTGACATTCAGTACTTC. V usage is TRBV10-3 and J usage is TRBJ2-4; TRBD1 aligns across 9 bases. This CDR3 has 13 amino acids. The V segment lost 6 bases and the J segment 8 bases; nucleotides outside the gene matches: 5. Germline V lookup: CDR1 ENHRY, CDR2 SYGVKD.

At least ten counts were recorded for this clonotype. The chain links TRBV27 to TRBJ2-1; 9 bases agree with TRBD2. The CDR3 spans 14 residues. CDR1 is MNHEY, CDR2 SMNVEV, per germline (reference sequence). With 7 bases clipped from V and 5 bases from J, the junction kept 6 bases outside the gene matches. The CDR3 nucleotides read TGTGCCAGCAAGCGAGCGGGGGGCCACAATGAGCAGTTCTTC. This encodes CASKRAGGHNEQFF.

The J gene is TRBJ2-7, the V gene TRBV24-1, with 8 bases matching TRBD1. V lost 10 bases, J lost 4 bases, and 8 bases stayed unmatched. The CDR3 is made up of 13 amino acids. The germline V gene encodes CDR1 KGHDR and CDR2 SFDVKD. The CDR3 nucleotides are TGTGCCACGGGGACAGGTTGGGGGTACGAGCAGTACTTC. This encodes CATGTGWGYEQYF.

This clonotype was picked up many times. The CDR3 DNA reads TGTGCCAGCAGTGCAGGGAGCAGTGGCAATCAGCCCCAGCATTTT. As protein: CASSAGSSGNQPQHF. V and J are TRBV27 and TRBJ1-5; maybe TRBD1 (5 bases). This CDR3 contains 15 residues. Trimming pared 5 bases from V and 2 bases from J, leaving 13 bases between. From germline, CDR1 is MNHEY and CDR2 SMNVEV (reference sequence).

The chain links TRBV11-2 to TRBJ2-7, with 8 bases that match TRBD1. Trimming took 1 base from V and 10 from J; bases not matched to a gene: 3. Per germline, CDR1 SGHAT and CDR2 FQNNGV. The CDR3 is 12 amino acids. The CDR3 DNA reads as TGTGCCAGCAGCTTAGCAGGACAGGGCCAGTACTTC. It encodes CASSLAGQGQYF.